This T cell receptor beta chain was captured by sequencing in a study of blood T cell repertoires in COVID-19. The repertoire was sequenced with immunoSEQ multiplex PCR; TCRdb's copy has only in-frame clones and lacks some. The repertoire holds around 190,000 clones, with about 88% as singletons. This CDR3 has 15 residues. The germline CDR1 and CDR2 sequences are MDHEN and SYDVKM. V lost 5 bases, J lost 2 bases, and 5 bases stayed unmatched. This receptor was taken from a man aged 50 to 59 with COVID-19, enrolled during active disease. This chain links TRBV28 with TRBJ2-5; 10 positions match TRBD1. Sequencing was carried out using peripheral blood. The CDR3 DNA is TGTGCCAGCAGTAGACAGGGGGCTAGGCAAGAGACCCAGTACTTC. Its translation is CASSRQGARQETQYF.